The 2 T cell receptor beta chains given below trace back to one sample, sequenced in a study of blood T cells in healthy people across ages (dated by TCRdb to 2015 to 2017). The method behind the library was 5' RACE. The sequencer was an Illumina HiSeq 2500. A second PCR of about 6 to 12 cycles was run with a J-beta primer mix and a sample-barcoded 5' primer. The public reads were quality trimmed at Q25 with fastp and then assembled into clones with MiXCR by TCRdb, keeping productive beta chains. CDR3 protein sequences are deduplicated, and each keeps its most common genes and DNA. The sample records about 1,400,000 distinct CDR3 sequences, 42% of which are singletons. 6.5% to 10% of the sample belongs to the ten largest clones. The sample was blood. All receptors come from a woman aged 18 to 35 in good health.

As DNA, the CDR3 is TGTGCCTGGAGTGTAGACGGGACAGGGGTAGCTTTCTTT. Translated: CAWSVDGTGVAFF. The chain joins TRBV30 to TRBJ1-1, with TRBD1 matching 10 bases. The CDR3 is made up of 13 amino acids. Germline lookup yields CDR1 GTSNPN and CDR2 SVGIG (reference sequence). Trimming cost V 0 bases and J 10 bases; bases outside gene matches: 5.

The J gene is TRBJ1-1, the V gene TRBV2, with D possibly TRBD1 on 6 matching bases. Germline assignment: CDR1 SNHLY and CDR2 FYNNEI. V dropped 1 base and J dropped 6 bases, with 12 bases sitting between them. CDR3 length: 14 amino acids. The CDR3 DNA reads TGTGCCAGCAGTGAAGGCAGGGGATATTCTGAAGCTTTCTTT. It yields the protein CASSEGRGYSEAFF.